The TCR beta chain described here comes from a study of control samples from healthy donors and cancer patients. There are a few counts of this clone. The CDR3 has 13 residues. Germline lookup yields CDR1 MNHNS and CDR2 SASEGT. V was trimmed by 2 bases and J by 5 bases, leaving 9 bases between them. Method: immunoSEQ multiplex PCR; TCRdb's copy keeps in-frame clones and lacks some. The profile covers some 58,000 clones, with around 87% appearing a single time and roughly 13% taken by the ten largest. The TCR was taken from a woman aged 55 to 70 with lung cancer. What was sequenced was PBMCs. The chain carries TRBV6-1 and TRBJ1-2; D ambiguous. CDR3 protein: CASSESSAYGYTF. The CDR3 bases are TGTGCCAGCAGTGAATCGTCGGCGTATGGCTACACCTTC.